This T cell receptor (beta chain) stems from a study of T cells after yellow fever vaccination. This clonotype was counted at least ten times. The V gene lost 6 bases and the J gene lost 3 bases, with 11 bases spanning the gap. Germline CDR1 and CDR2: SGHAT and FQNNGV. The CDR3 loop spans 13 amino acids. MiXCR, run by TCRdb on the 5' RACE reads, gives a single entry per CDR3 protein. The data contain around 350,000 distinct CDR3 sequences, more than 5.5% of them singletons. The rearrangement joins TRBV11-2 to TRBJ1-1, with unresolved D. The TCR comes from a man between 25 and 39 years old who received the YFV17D yellow fever vaccine. The specimen comprised PBMCs, sampled 5 days after the yellow fever booster vaccination. DNA for the CDR3: TGTGCCAGCAGATGGGAAAGGGACACTGAAGCTTTCTTT. It encodes CASRWERDTEAFF.